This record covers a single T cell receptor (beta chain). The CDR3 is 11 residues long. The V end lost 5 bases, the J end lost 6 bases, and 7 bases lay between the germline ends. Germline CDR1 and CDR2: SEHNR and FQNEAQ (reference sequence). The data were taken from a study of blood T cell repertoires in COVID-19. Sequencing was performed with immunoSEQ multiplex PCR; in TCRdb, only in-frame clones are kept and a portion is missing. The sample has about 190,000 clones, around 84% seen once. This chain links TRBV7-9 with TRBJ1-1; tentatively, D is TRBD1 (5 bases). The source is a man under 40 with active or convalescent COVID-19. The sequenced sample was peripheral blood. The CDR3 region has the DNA TGTGCCAGCAGCCCAGGGCCTGAAGCTTTCTTT. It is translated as CASSPGPEAFF.